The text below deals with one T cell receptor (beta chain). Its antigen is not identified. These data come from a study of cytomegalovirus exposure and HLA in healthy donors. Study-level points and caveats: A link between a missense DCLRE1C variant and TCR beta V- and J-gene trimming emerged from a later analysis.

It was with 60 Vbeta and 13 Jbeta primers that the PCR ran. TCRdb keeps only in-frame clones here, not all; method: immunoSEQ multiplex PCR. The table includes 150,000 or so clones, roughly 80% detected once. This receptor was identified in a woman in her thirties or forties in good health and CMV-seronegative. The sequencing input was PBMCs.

The CDR3 coding sequence is TGTGCCAGTAGTAAGGACAGGGACCTCAATGGCTACACCTTC. Its translation: CASSKDRDLNGYTF. This chain connects TRBV19 to TRBJ1-2; 8 bases map to TRBD1. CDR1 LNHDA and CDR2 SQIVND come from the germline V gene (reference sequence). The CDR3 loop spans 14 amino acids. With 4 bases clipped from V and 6 bases from J, the junction kept 7 bases outside the gene matches.